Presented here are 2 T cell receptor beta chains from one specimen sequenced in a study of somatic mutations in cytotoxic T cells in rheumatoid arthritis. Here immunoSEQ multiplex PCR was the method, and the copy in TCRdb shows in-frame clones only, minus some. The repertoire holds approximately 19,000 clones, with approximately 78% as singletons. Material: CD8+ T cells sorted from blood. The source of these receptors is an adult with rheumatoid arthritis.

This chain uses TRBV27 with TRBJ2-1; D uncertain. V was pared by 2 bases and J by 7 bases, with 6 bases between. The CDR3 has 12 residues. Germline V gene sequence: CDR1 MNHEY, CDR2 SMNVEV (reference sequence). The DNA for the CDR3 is TGTGCCAGCAGTTTAGGCAGAAATGAGCAGTTCTTC. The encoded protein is CASSLGRNEQFF.

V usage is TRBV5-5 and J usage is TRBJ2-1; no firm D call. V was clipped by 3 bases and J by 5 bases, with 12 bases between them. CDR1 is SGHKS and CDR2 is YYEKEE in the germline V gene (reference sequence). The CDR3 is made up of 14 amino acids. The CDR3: CASSYRPANNEQFF. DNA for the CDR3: TGTGCCAGCAGCTATCGACCGGCCAACAATGAGCAGTTCTTC.